Listed here are 3 T cell receptor beta chains from one sample, sequenced in a study of T cells after yellow fever vaccination (dated by TCRdb to about 2019). To prepare the library, 5' RACE was applied. Data came from an Illumina NovaSeq 6000. The raw public data were reprocessed by TCRdb itself: fastp quality trimming at Q25, MiXCR clonotype calling, in-frame beta chains only. Each entry is one CDR3 protein sequence, shown with its most common DNA and genes. Recorded for this sample are around 300,000 distinct CDR3 sequences; over 3.5% of them occurred a single time. 20% to 25% of the sample comes from the top ten. Sample treatment or condition, as interpreted from the label and publication: live attenuated yellow fever vaccine strain. This specimen was PBMCs, taken 5 days after the yellow fever booster vaccination. These receptors were taken from a man between 18 and 35 years old who received the YFV17D yellow fever vaccine.

This clonotype was recorded a few times. The V gene is TRBV3-1, the J gene TRBJ2-1, with TRBD2 as a possible D gene (6 bases). V was shortened by 0 bases and J by 7 bases, with 7 bases between the two germline ends. The CDR3 has 13 amino acids. Germline loops: CDR1 LGHDT, CDR2 YNNKEL (reference sequence). CDR3 region: CASSQEGGNEQFF. The CDR3 nucleotides read TGTGCCAGCAGCCAAGAGGGGGGTAATGAGCAGTTCTTC.

A few counts support this clonotype. The rearrangement uses TRBV9 and TRBJ2-3; 8 nucleotides align to TRBD1. Germline values: CDR1 SGDLS, CDR2 YYNGEE. The V gene end was trimmed by 4 bases and the J gene end by 0 bases; junction bases not matched to a gene: 7. This CDR3 is built from 16 residues. CDR3 nucleotide sequence: TGTGCCAGCAGCTCGCGGACAGGGCCCAGCACAGATACGCAGTATTTT. Its protein product is CASSSRTGPSTDTQYF.

The DNA for the CDR3 is TGTGCCAGCAGCTTAGCCATTTTTCAGCCCCAGCATTTT. Its translation: CASSLAIFQPQHF. V usage is TRBV7-2 and J usage is TRBJ1-5; D is unresolved. The CDR3 has 13 amino acids. Germline V lookup: CDR1 SGHTA, CDR2 FQGNSA. V was clipped by 0 bases and J by 6 bases, with 6 bases between them. Full variable domain (outside the CDR3, taken from reference TRBV7-2 and TRBJ1-5): GAGVSQSPSNKVTEKGKDVELRCDPISGHTALYWYRQSLGQGLEFLIYFQGNSAPDKSGLPSDRFSAERTGGSVSTLTIQRTQQEDSAVYLCASSLAIFQPQHFGDGTRLSIL.